The entry below gives a single T cell receptor beta chain sequence along with its context. No cognate antigen has been identified for it. No per-base quality is available; no much larger clone lies one base away. V is cut back by 5 bases and J by 4 bases, with 7 bases in the junction unmatched. The CDR3 goes from the cysteine to the phenylalanine over 15 residues. Kept here is only the CDR3 DNA, which spans 45 bases and is read in frame from base 1. CDR1 and CDR2 (SGHTA, FQGTGA) derive from the germline V gene. The entry originates in a study of technical replicates of blood from a handful of donors (dated by TCRdb to 2016 to 2017). Library creation used the immunoSEQ multiplex PCR assay. TCRdb retrieved this table from immuneACCESS and kept in-frame rearrangements only. Not all clones are present; in checked studies, unresolved V genes account for under half, and no reason is known for the remainder. The table for this sample lists approximately 97,000 clones; 95% of them were counted only once. Jointly, the top ten make up 0.34% of the sample.

In this chain, TRBV7-3 is recombined with TRBJ1-2, with 10 middle bases fitting TRBD1. Sequencing was performed on T cells isolated from PBMCs. The TCR sequence derives from a human donor in good health. CDR3 region: CASSPGQGIAYGYTF. The sequenced DNA is TGTGCCAGCAGCCCGGGACAGGGGATCGCCTATGGCTACACCTTC. With the portions outside the CDR3 filled from the reference TRBV7-3 and TRBJ1-2 genes, the complete variable region becomes GAGVSQTPSNKVTEKGKYVELRCDPISGHTALYWYRQSLGQGPEFLIYFQGTGAADDSGLPNDRFFAVRPEGSVSTLKIQRTERGDSAVYLCASSPGQGIAYGYTFGSGTRLTVV.